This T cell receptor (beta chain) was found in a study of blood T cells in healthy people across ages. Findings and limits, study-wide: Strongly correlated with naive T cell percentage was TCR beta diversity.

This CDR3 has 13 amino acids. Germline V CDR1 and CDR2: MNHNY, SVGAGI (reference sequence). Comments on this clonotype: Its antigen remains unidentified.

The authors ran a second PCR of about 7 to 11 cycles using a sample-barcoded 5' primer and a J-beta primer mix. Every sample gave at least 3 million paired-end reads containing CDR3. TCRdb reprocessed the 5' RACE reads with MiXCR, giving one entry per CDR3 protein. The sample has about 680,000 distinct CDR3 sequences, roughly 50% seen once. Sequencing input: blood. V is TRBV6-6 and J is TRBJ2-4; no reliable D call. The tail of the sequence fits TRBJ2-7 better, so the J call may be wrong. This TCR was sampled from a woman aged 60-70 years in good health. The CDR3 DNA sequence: TGTGCCAGCAGTTACGAAGTTACCTACGAGCAGTACTTC. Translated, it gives CASSYEVTYEQYF.